This TCR beta chain was recorded in a study of blood T cell repertoires in COVID-19. As originally analysed: Estimates of nucleated cell counts were drawn from the amplification of reference gene primers. Clones were read by immunoSEQ multiplex PCR, and TCRdb kept only the in-frame ones, dropping some. Clonal size and the V and J genes are those of that table, whereas D and trimming came from the DNA. The data show 200,000 to 250,000 clones, more than 60% seen once. This clone was seen a few times. The germline V and J ends were trimmed by 6 bases and 4 bases, with 12 bases remaining between them. The CDR3 sequence is 13 residues long.

The receptor was derived from a woman in her thirties or forties with active or convalescent COVID-19. This chain connects TRBV12-3 or TRBV12-4 to TRBJ2-5, with D tentatively TRBD2 (6 bases). The sequencing input was peripheral blood. This chain's CDR3 is CASSPRELETQYF. As DNA, the CDR3 is TGTGCCAGCAGCCCGCGGGAATTAGAGACCCAGTACTTC.